The 18 T cell receptor beta chains in this list originate from one sample, sequenced in a study of beta chain features in type 1 diabetes. All of the isolated RNA was reverse transcribed, so expressed TCRB transcripts were sequenced. The data were produced by immunoSEQ multiplex PCR, yet TCRdb's version contains in-frame clones alone and is incomplete. The data show roughly 250,000 clones, roughly 70% seen once. The sequencing input was naive CD4+ T cells from blood. These receptors were taken from a young man in good health.

V is TRBV5-4 and J is TRBJ2-3; TRBD2 might be the D (6 bases). CDR3 length: 18 residues. Between the trimmed V and J ends, which lost 1 base and 1 base, there was a span of 19 bases. Germline loops: CDR1 SGHNT, CDR2 YYREEE (reference sequence). CDR3 coding DNA: TGTGCCAGCAGCTTGCCCGGGAGCCCTTCACGCGGCACAGATACGCAGTATTTT. Protein sequence: CASSLPGSPSRGTDTQYF.

V usage is TRBV27 and J usage is TRBJ2-1, with TRBD2 identical over 9 bases. The length of the CDR3 is 19 residues. The germline V gene encodes CDR1 MNHEY and CDR2 SMNVEV (reference sequence). Trimming at V came to 3 bases and at J to 8 bases, leaving 20 bases not matched to a gene. The chain's CDR3 is CASSLYSSGIEPVLDEQFF. CDR3 DNA: TGTGCCAGCAGTTTGTATTCTAGCGGGATAGAACCAGTTTTGGATGAGCAGTTCTTC.

The rearrangement uses TRBV30 and TRBJ1-2; weak D call: TRBD1 (5 bases). This CDR3 region has 12 residues. Germline CDR1 reads GTSNPN; CDR2 reads SVGIG (reference sequence). V dropped 1 base and J dropped 8 bases, with 11 bases sitting between them. The CDR3 region has the DNA TGTGCCTGGAGTGAGGGGAAAGGGGGCTACACCTTC. Protein: CAWSEGKGGYTF. Full variable domain (rest looked up from reference TRBV30 and TRBJ1-2): SQTIHQWPATLVQPVGSPLSLECTVEGTSNPNLYWYRQAAGRGLQLLFYSVGIGQISSEVPQNLSASRPQDRQFILSSKKLLLSDSGFYLCAWSEGKGGYTFGSGTRLTVV.

The chain employs TRBV5-4 and TRBJ2-5; 7 bases agree with TRBD1. V lost 1 base to trimming and J lost 4 bases; unmatched junction nucleotides: 1. CDR3 length: 13 amino acids. CDR1 is SGHNT, CDR2 YYREEE, per germline (reference sequence). Here the CDR3 DNA reads TGTGCCAGCAGCTTGAGGGGGCGAGAGACCCAGTACTTC. Encoded protein: CASSLRGRETQYF.

This chain connects TRBV7-9 to TRBJ1-6; TRBD1 matches 9 bases. V was clipped by 6 bases and J by 8 bases; unmatched bases: 5. Germline CDR1 is SEHNR and CDR2 is FQNEAQ (reference sequence). CDR3 length: 14 amino acids. CDR3 coding DNA: TGTGCCAGCAGTGGGGACAGGGTTGATTCACCCCTCCACTTT. Translation gives CASSGDRVDSPLHF.

V usage is TRBV25-1 and J usage is TRBJ2-5; 10 bases fit TRBD1. Unmatched junction bases numbered 7, after V lost 4 bases and J lost 5 bases. This CDR3 region has 15 residues. CDR1 MGHDK and CDR2 SYGVNS come from the germline V gene. Here the CDR3 reads CASSAGTGDAETQYF. CDR3 DNA: TGTGCCAGCAGTGCCGGGACAGGGGATGCGGAGACCCAGTACTTC.

The chain couples TRBV7-2 to TRBJ2-5; D unclear. There are 13 residues in the CDR3. CDR1 is SGHTA, CDR2 FQGNSA, per germline. Trimming pared 4 bases from V and 2 bases from J, leaving 8 bases between. The CDR3 sequence: CASSSIQQETQYF. The CDR3 DNA follows: TGTGCCAGCAGCTCCATCCAGCAAGAGACCCAGTACTTC.

This chain connects TRBV30 to TRBJ2-4; possible D gene TRBD2, 6 bases. V was pared by 2 bases and J by 14 bases, with 22 bases between. Germline loops: CDR1 GTSNPN, CDR2 SVGIG (reference sequence). This CDR3 is 14 amino acids long. CDR3 in DNA: TGTGCCTGGAGTCCGGGGGAGGTCAGAACGGGCGAGTACTTC. The encoded protein is CAWSPGEVRTGEYF.

CDR3 in amino acids: CAWSLTGINGYTF. For the CDR3, the DNA is TGTGCCTGGAGCCTGACAGGGATCAATGGCTACACCTTC. This sequence joins TRBV30 and TRBJ1-2, with TRBD1 identical over 7 bases. Per the germline V gene, CDR1 is GTSNPN and CDR2 is SVGIG (reference sequence). There are 13 residues in the CDR3. V lost 3 bases, J lost 6 bases, and 7 bases stayed unmatched.

This clone has only a few counts. The rearrangement joins TRBV28 to TRBJ2-1, with a possible D match to TRBD1 (6 bases). The CDR3 consists of 14 residues. Germline CDR1 is MDHEN and CDR2 is SYDVKM. V shed 2 bases and J shed 2 bases, with 7 bases lying between them. CDR3 sequence (DNA): TGTGCCAGCAGTTTAGGGACAACCTACAATGAGCAGTTCTTC. Residues: CASSLGTTYNEQFF.

The V gene is TRBV4-3, the J gene TRBJ2-3, with TRBD2 matching 10 bases. The CDR3 spans 16 residues. The trim removed 1 base at V and 1 base at J, leaving 2 bases unmatched. Germline CDR1 reads LGHNA; CDR2 reads YSLEER. In nucleotides, the CDR3 is TGCGCCAGCAGCCAAGTAGGACTAGCGGGCACAGATACGCAGTATTTT. This translates into CASSQVGLAGTDTQYF.

This chain's CDR3 is CASSPRGGGDYGYTF. CDR3 sequence (DNA): TGTGCCAGCAGTCCCCGGGGGGGTGGGGACTATGGCTACACCTTC. The chain couples TRBV6-6 to TRBJ1-2; D possibly corresponds to TRBD1 (5 bases). There are 15 residues in the CDR3. The germline V gene has CDR1 MNHNY and CDR2 SVGAGI (reference sequence). Trimming removed 5 bases from V and 3 bases from J, with 16 bases in between.

Comment on this clone: It is unclear where the CDR3 begins or ends on the DNA, so no DNA is shown, and the CDR3 is as TCRdb lists it. The rearrangement uses TRBV9 and TRBJ2-1; whether TRBD2, the table's D call, matches the DNA was not checked. The CDR3 sequence runs 12 residues, both termini included. Germline V gives CDR1 SGDLS, CDR2 YYNGEE. CDR3 loop: CASSVGLGSILF.

J is TRBJ2-3 and V is TRBV7-7; D unclear. Trimming cost V 5 bases and J 3 bases, with 9 bases left between them. The CDR3 length is 13 residues. Per germline, CDR1 SSHAT and CDR2 FNYEAQ (reference sequence). The CDR3 protein is CASSPMGTDTQYF. Written as DNA, the CDR3 is TGTGCCAGCAGCCCGATGGGGACAGATACGCAGTATTTT.

The V call is TRBV29-1, the J call TRBJ2-1, with unresolved D. The length of the CDR3 is 14 residues. The germline gives CDR1 SQVTM, CDR2 ANQGSEA. V was trimmed by 6 bases and J by 4 bases, leaving 16 bases between them. CDR3 in amino acids: CSVLPLPSYNEQFF. Here the CDR3 DNA reads TGCAGCGTCCTCCCCTTACCCTCATACAATGAGCAGTTCTTC.

CDR3 DNA: TGTGCCAGCAGGGAAGATAGCCTAAGTGAGCAGTTCTTC. It yields the protein CASREDSLSEQFF. The chain employs TRBV25-1 and TRBJ2-1; no clear D gene. The germline V and J ends were trimmed by 6 bases and 9 bases, with 15 bases remaining between them. CDR3 length equals 13 residues. The germline V gene encodes CDR1 MGHDK and CDR2 SYGVNS. The full variable domain, completed using reference TRBV25-1 and TRBJ2-1, is EADIYQTPRYLVIGTGKKITLECSQTMGHDKMYWYQQDPGMELHLIHYSYGVNSTEKGDLSSESTVSRIRTEHFPLTLESARPSHTSQYLCASREDSLSEQFFGPGTRLTVL.

This clone was seen only a few times. The same CDR3 can be traced to other DNA sequences in this sample. The chain combines TRBV7-2 with TRBJ2-5, with a weak D call TRBD2 (6 bases). There are 13 residues in the CDR3. Germline CDR1 SGHTA, CDR2 FQGNSA. Between the trimmed V and J ends, which lost 3 bases and 4 bases, there was a span of 9 bases. CDR3 sequence: CASSLGGRETQYF. The CDR3 DNA follows: TGTGCCAGCAGCTTGGGAGGTAGAGAGACCCAGTACTTC.

This chain joins TRBV9 and TRBJ2-1; TRBD1 matches at 7 bases. The V gene end was trimmed by 4 bases and the J gene end by 2 bases; junction bases not matched to a gene: 3. The CDR3 has 14 amino acids. The germline CDR1 and CDR2 sequences are SGDLS and YYNGEE. The CDR3 sequence: CASSPGTAYNEQFF. The DNA for the CDR3 is TGTGCCAGCAGCCCCGGGACAGCCTACAATGAGCAGTTCTTC.